Below, 4 T cell receptor beta chains from the same sample are listed, as sequenced in a study. TCRdb reanalysed the RT-PCR reads using MiXCR and keeps one entry per CDR3 protein. The sample consists of about 680,000 distinct CDR3 sequences, approximately 15% of them appearing once. Material for sequencing was memory CD4+ T cells from blood. These receptors were taken from a female donor in good health, serving as a healthy control.

The chain employs TRBV7-3 and TRBJ1-1; D is uncertain. V lost 3 bases to trimming and J lost 2 bases, with 7 bases between them. This CDR3 comprises 13 residues. Germline V CDR1 and CDR2: SGHTA, FQGTGA. The CDR3 sequence is CASSFDFNTEAFF. The CDR3, as DNA: TGTGCCAGCAGCTTTGACTTTAACACTGAAGCTTTCTTT.

The chain employs TRBV6-2 or TRBV6-3 and TRBJ2-1, with D possibly being TRBD1 or TRBD2 (5 bases each). Looked up from germline, CDR1 is MNHEY and CDR2 is SVGEGT. CDR3 length: 15 amino acids. The V end was cut by 2 bases, the J end by 5 bases, with 13 bases between. The DNA of the CDR3 is TGTGCCAGCAGTTACCAGCGGTGGGGCCACAATGAGCAGTTCTTC. It encodes CASSYQRWGHNEQFF.

The V call is TRBV25-1, the J call TRBJ1-1, with unresolved D. V was pared by 6 bases and J by 12 bases, with 17 bases between. The CDR3 runs 12 residues. Per germline, CDR1 MGHDK and CDR2 SYGVNS. The CDR3 region is CASSGELVRTFF. In DNA form, the CDR3 reads TGTGCCAGCAGCGGAGAATTGGTAAGGACTTTCTTT. Full variable domain (missing parts from reference TRBV25-1 and TRBJ1-1): EADIYQTPRYLVIGTGKKITLECSQTMGHDKMYWYQQDPGMELHLIHYSYGVNSTEKGDLSSESTVSRIRTEHFPLTLESARPSHTSQYLCASSGELVRTFFGQGTRLTVV.

V and J are TRBV27 and TRBJ1-4, with D tentatively TRBD1 (6 bases). The CDR3 runs to 14 residues. Trimming cost V 8 bases and J 8 bases, with 18 bases left between them. CDR1 and CDR2 from the germline V gene are MNHEY and SMNVEV (reference sequence). The CDR3 coding sequence is TGTGCCAGCCGAGGGGGGACACACTACGAAAAACTGTTTTTT. This encodes CASRGGTHYEKLFF.